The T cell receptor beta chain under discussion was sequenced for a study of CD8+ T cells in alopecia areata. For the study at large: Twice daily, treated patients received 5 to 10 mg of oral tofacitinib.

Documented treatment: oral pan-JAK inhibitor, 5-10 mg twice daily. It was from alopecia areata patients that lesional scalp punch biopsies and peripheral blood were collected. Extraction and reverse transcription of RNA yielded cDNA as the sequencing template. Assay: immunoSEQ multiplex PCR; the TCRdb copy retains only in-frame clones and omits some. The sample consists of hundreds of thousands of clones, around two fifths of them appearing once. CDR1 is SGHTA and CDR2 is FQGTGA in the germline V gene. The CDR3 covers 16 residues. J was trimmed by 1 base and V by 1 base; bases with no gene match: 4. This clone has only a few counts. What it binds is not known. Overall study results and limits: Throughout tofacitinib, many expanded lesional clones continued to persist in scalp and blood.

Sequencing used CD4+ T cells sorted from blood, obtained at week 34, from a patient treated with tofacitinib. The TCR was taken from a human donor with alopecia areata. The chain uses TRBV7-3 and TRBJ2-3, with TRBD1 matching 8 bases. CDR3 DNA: TGTGCCAGCAGCTTAATTCCGGGACAGGGCACAGATACGCAGTATTTT. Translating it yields CASSLIPGQGTDTQYF. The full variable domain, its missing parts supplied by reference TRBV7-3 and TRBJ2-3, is GAGVSQTPSNKVTEKGKYVELRCDPISGHTALYWYRQSLGQGPEFLIYFQGTGAADDSGLPNDRFFAVRPEGSVSTLKIQRTERGDSAVYLCASSLIPGQGTDTQYFGPGTRLTVL.